A single T cell receptor (beta chain) is shown here with its context. A second PCR, run for roughly 7 to 11 cycles, used a sample-barcoded 5' primer plus a J-beta primer mix. A template-switch adaptor containing 12 random nucleotides labeled each cDNA molecule. TCRdb re-called the 5' RACE reads with MiXCR, one entry per CDR3 protein. The data contain about 720,000 distinct CDR3 sequences, 22% of them seen just once; the ten biggest clones take up 22%. This record belongs to a study of blood T cells in healthy people across ages. The overall study: Per every two T cells, about one barcoded beta molecule was captured by template switching.

Approximately 9 milliliters was the volume of peripheral blood drawn from each donor. V lost 5 bases and J lost 5; bases outside the gene matches: 4. The CDR3 covers 14 residues. Germline V lookup: CDR1 MNHEY, CDR2 SVGEGT. The receptor was derived from a man aged 70-80 years in good health. Source material: blood. This chain joins TRBV6-2 or TRBV6-3 and TRBJ1-4; TRBD1 agrees at 8 bases. CDR3 region: CASSTGQDNEKLFF. In nucleotides, the CDR3 is TGTGCCAGCAGTACGGGACAGGACAATGAAAAACTGTTTTTT.